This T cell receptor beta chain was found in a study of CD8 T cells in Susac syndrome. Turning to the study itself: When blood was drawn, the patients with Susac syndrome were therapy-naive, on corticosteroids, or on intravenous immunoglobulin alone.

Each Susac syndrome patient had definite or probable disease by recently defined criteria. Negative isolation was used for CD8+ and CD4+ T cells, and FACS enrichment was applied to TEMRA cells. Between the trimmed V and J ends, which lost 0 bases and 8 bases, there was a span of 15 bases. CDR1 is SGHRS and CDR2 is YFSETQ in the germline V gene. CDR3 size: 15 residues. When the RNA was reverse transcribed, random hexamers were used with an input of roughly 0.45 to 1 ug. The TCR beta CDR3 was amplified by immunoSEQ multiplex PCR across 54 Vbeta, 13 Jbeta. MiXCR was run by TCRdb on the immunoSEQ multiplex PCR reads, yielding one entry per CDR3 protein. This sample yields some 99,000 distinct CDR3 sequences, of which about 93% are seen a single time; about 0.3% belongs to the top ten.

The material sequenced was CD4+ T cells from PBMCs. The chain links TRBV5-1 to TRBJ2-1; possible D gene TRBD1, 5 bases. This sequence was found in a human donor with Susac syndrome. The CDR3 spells CASSLAVVKQDEQFF. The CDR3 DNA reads TGCGCCAGCAGCTTGGCGGTAGTAAAACAGGATGAGCAGTTCTTC.